The clone carrying this TCR beta chain was counted at least ten times. What it recognizes is unknown. The data belong to a study of CD8 T cells in ankylosing spondylitis. The study's findings and limits: A motif of 7 to 9 highly homologous TCR beta variants was seen as apparently characteristic of ankylosing spondylitis blood. The authors reported significant enrichment of disease-linked clones in matched ankylosing spondylitis synovial fluid. The authors found the disease-linked clones to be CD8+ and relatively rare in peripheral blood.

Construction of TCR beta libraries was performed using quantitative 5'-RACE with molecular barcodes. TCRdb redid the calling of the 5' RACE reads with MiXCR, one entry per CDR3 protein. The sample holds hundreds of thousands of distinct CDR3 sequences, roughly 13% seen once. Trimming shortened V by 4 bases and J by 3 bases, and 20 bases separated the two germline ends. CDR1 LGHDT and CDR2 YNNKEL come from the germline V gene (reference sequence). This CDR3 spans 17 amino acids. The chain uses TRBV3-1 and TRBJ2-3; D possibly uses TRBD1 or TRBD2 (7 bases each). The receptor was derived from a male donor with ankylosing spondylitis. Sequencing was carried out using blood, either unsorted or a sorted T cell fraction (not recorded which). The CDR3 DNA follows: TGTGCCAGCAGCCCCCAGCCCCAGGGGGGGAGTACAGATACGCAGTATTTT. This sequence encodes CASSPQPQGGSTDTQYF.